Each of the 24 T cell receptor beta chains below was sequenced from the same sample in a study of blood T cell repertoires in COVID-19. Produced via immunoSEQ multiplex PCR; TCRdb's table is partial and in-frame only. The sample comprises about 150,000 clones, about 80% of which are singletons, and approximately 4.6% rests with the top ten. The material sequenced was peripheral blood. The receptors originated from a human donor in a cohort sampled during active COVID-19.

The chain employs TRBV12-3 or TRBV12-4 and TRBJ2-7; D gene ambiguous. This CDR3 region has 12 residues. V dropped 4 bases and J dropped 8 bases, with 12 bases sitting between them. This CDR3 reads CASSSTVVQQYF. In DNA form, the CDR3 reads TGTGCCAGCAGTTCCACAGTGGTTCAGCAGTACTTC.

The genes are TRBV3-1 (or the pseudogene TRBV3-2) and TRBJ1-3; D is ambiguous. There are 16 residues in the CDR3. V was clipped by 0 bases and J by 2 bases, with 11 bases between them. Germline CDR1 reads LGHDT; CDR2 reads YNNKEL (reference sequence). The CDR3 DNA reads TGTGCCAGCAGCCAAGATCTAACCGGGGCTGGAAACACCATATATTTT. Residues: CASSQDLTGAGNTIYF.

This clone was observed a handful of times. The chain employs TRBV6-1 and TRBJ1-5, with D possibly TRBD1 on 6 matching bases. The germline V gene encodes CDR1 MNHNS and CDR2 SASEGT. Trimming took off 2 bases at V and 4 bases at J, with 12 bases between the two ends. The CDR3 spans 15 residues. Here the CDR3 DNA reads TGTGCCAGCAGTGAAAGCAGGGGAAAAAATCAGCCCCAGCATTTT. It codes for CASSESRGKNQPQHF.

The V gene is TRBV7-2, the J gene TRBJ1-5, with a possible D match to TRBD1 (5 bases). Trimming shortened V by 5 bases and J by 0 bases, and 8 bases separated the two germline ends. The CDR3 has 14 amino acids. Germline CDR1 reads SGHTA; CDR2 reads FQGNSA. The CDR3 reads CASSPGGSNQPQHF. The DNA of the CDR3 is TGTGCCAGCAGCCCGGGGGGTAGCAATCAGCCCCAGCATTTT.

The chain combines TRBV5-1 with TRBJ1-3; tentatively, D is TRBD1 (5 bases). The germline CDR1 and CDR2 sequences are SGHRS and YFSETQ. The CDR3 is made up of 20 amino acids. The V end was cut by 3 bases, the J end by 3 bases, with 28 bases between. Here the CDR3 reads CASSWGPGARPHPVGNTIYF. The CDR3, as DNA: TGCGCCAGCAGCTGGGGCCCAGGAGCTCGACCTCATCCGGTTGGAAACACCATATATTTT.

This chain joins TRBV6-1 and TRBJ1-1; D unresolved. Trimming cost V 2 bases and J 0 bases, with 7 bases left between them. The CDR3 has 14 amino acids. The germline V gene encodes CDR1 MNHNS and CDR2 SASEGT. CDR3 region: CASSERSLNTEAFF. In DNA form, the CDR3 reads TGTGCCAGCAGTGAACGGTCGTTGAACACTGAAGCTTTCTTT.

The V and J genes are TRBV11-3 and TRBJ1-1; D not certain. With 1 base removed from V and 1 base from J, the gap between germline ends came to 7 bases. CDR1 and CDR2 (germline): SGHNT, YENEEA. This CDR3 comprises 14 residues. The CDR3 is CASSLGAPNTEAFF. The CDR3 region has the DNA TGTGCCAGCAGCTTAGGGGCCCCGAACACTGAAGCTTTCTTT.

This clone was seen just once. The junction shows a germline mismatch at one end, possibly a read error. This specimen includes other DNA sequences encoding the same CDR3. The chain combines TRBV30 with TRBJ1-4; 7 bases fit TRBD1. This CDR3 spans 14 amino acids. Germline assignment: CDR1 GTSNPN and CDR2 SVGIG (reference sequence). CDR3 bases: TGTGCCTGGAGCCCACGCGGGGACAGCGAAAAACTATTTTTT. Protein: CAWSPRGDSEKLFF.

The V call is TRBV18, the J call TRBJ2-1; 8 bases are a match to TRBD2. The trim removed 4 bases at V and 3 bases at J, leaving 8 bases unmatched. This CDR3 has 16 amino acids. Germline V CDR1 and CDR2: KGHSH, LQKENI. CDR3 loop: CASSRGGGHLYNEQFF. Here the CDR3 DNA reads TGTGCCAGCTCACGGGGCGGGGGGCATCTCTACAATGAGCAGTTCTTC.

The V call is TRBV28, the J call TRBJ2-7; possible D gene TRBD1, 6 bases. Trimming removed 7 bases at V and 3 bases at J, with 19 bases between. There are 15 residues in the CDR3. Germline CDR1 and CDR2: MDHEN and SYDVKM. CDR3 sequence (DNA): TGTGCCAGCACCCCGTCGCACAGGGTGCTCTACGAGCAGTACTTC. Translated, it gives CASTPSHRVLYEQYF.

The rearrangement links TRBV27 to TRBJ2-3, with 11 nucleotides matching TRBD2. Unmatched junction bases numbered 6, after V lost 6 bases and J lost 7 bases. CDR1 is MNHEY and CDR2 is SMNVEV in the germline V gene (reference sequence). The CDR3 runs to 14 residues. This CDR3 is CASSPGTSGNTQYF. CDR3 sequence (DNA): TGTGCCAGCAGCCCCGGGACTAGCGGCAATACGCAGTATTTT.

This clone has a handful of counts. The rearrangement uses TRBV5-4 and TRBJ2-2; D unresolved. Trimming took 4 bases from V and 6 from J, leaving 16 bases between them. The length of the CDR3 is 15 residues. The germline V gene encodes CDR1 SGHNT and CDR2 YYREEE (reference sequence). CDR3 sequence (DNA): TGTGCCAGCAGCCCTAATAATCATCGAGCCGGGGAGCTGTTTTTT. Amino acids: CASSPNNHRAGELFF.

The rearrangement uses TRBV7-9 and TRBJ2-2; D is perhaps TRBD1 (5 bases). V lost 2 bases to trimming and J lost 6 bases, with 7 bases between them. The length of the CDR3 is 13 residues. Germline lookup yields CDR1 SEHNR and CDR2 FQNEAQ (reference sequence). Written as DNA, the CDR3 is TGTGCCAGCAGCTTATGGGGCTCCGGGGAGCTGTTTTTT. This codes for CASSLWGSGELFF.

V is TRBV19 and J is TRBJ2-1; 7 bases are shared with TRBD1. There are 15 residues in the CDR3. Germline assignment: CDR1 LNHDA and CDR2 SQIVND (reference sequence). J lost 2 bases, V lost 4 bases, and 5 bases had no gene match. For the CDR3, the DNA is TGTGCCAGTAGTACCCGACAGGGAGCCTACAATGAGCAGTTCTTC. Residues: CASSTRQGAYNEQFF.

The chain combines TRBV6-2 or TRBV6-3 with TRBJ2-2, with 7 bases matching TRBD2. Germline assignment: CDR1 MNHEY and CDR2 SVGEGT. The CDR3 has 13 residues. V lost 5 bases, J lost 6 bases, and 3 bases stayed unmatched. The CDR3 here is CASSKTSAGELFF. CDR3 coding DNA: TGTGCCAGCAGTAAAACTAGCGCCGGGGAGCTGTTTTTT.

The chain couples TRBV9 to TRBJ1-5; 7 bases align to TRBD1. CDR3 length: 18 amino acids. Germline values: CDR1 SGDLS, CDR2 YYNGEE. With V trimmed by 0 bases and J by 2 bases, 11 bases remained unmatched. This CDR3 reads CASSVEGRGRHGNQPQHF. CDR3 nucleotides: TGTGCCAGCAGCGTAGAAGGCAGGGGGAGGCACGGCAATCAGCCCCAGCATTTT. Supplemented by reference TRBV9 and TRBJ1-5, the full variable domain reads DSGVTQTPKHLITATGQRVTLRCSPRSGDLSVYWYQQSLDQGLQFLIQYYNGEERAKGNILERFSAQQFPDLHSELNLSSLELGDSALYFCASSVEGRGRHGNQPQHFGDGTRLSIL.

The V call is TRBV30, the J call TRBJ2-5; TRBD2 aligns across 9 bases. Germline V gene lookup returns CDR1 GTSNPN and CDR2 SVGIG (reference sequence). Trimming took 2 bases from V and 2 from J; bases not matched to a gene: 6. The CDR3 is made up of 15 amino acids. The CDR3 is CAWSKGSGGQETQYF. CDR3 DNA: TGTGCCTGGAGTAAGGGTAGCGGGGGACAAGAGACCCAGTACTTC.

This clone has just one count. The V and J genes are TRBV5-4 and TRBJ2-3, with 14 bases fitting TRBD2. Trimming took 4 bases from V and 4 from J; bases not matched to a gene: 5. Germline CDR1 is SGHNT and CDR2 is YYREEE (reference sequence). CDR3 length equals 16 residues. The CDR3 region has the DNA TGTGCCAGCAGCGCGGGACTAGCGGGGGCGGCAGATACGCAGTATTTT. Its protein product is CASSAGLAGAADTQYF.

This chain links TRBV10-2 with TRBJ2-7; possible D gene TRBD2, 6 bases. V was pared by 8 bases and J by 4 bases, with 15 bases between. The CDR3 loop spans 13 amino acids. In germline, CDR1 is WSHSY, CDR2 SAAADI. CDR3 DNA: TGCGCCAGCGCCCGGGGGTGGGGGTACGAGCAGTACGTC. It is translated as CASARGWGYEQYV.

The CDR3 protein is CASSLGLAAGNEQFF. The DNA of the CDR3 is TGTGCCAGCAGCTTGGGGCTAGCGGCCGGTAATGAGCAGTTCTTC. The chain couples TRBV5-5 to TRBJ2-1; 7 bases map to TRBD2. Germline values: CDR1 SGHKS, CDR2 YYEKEE (reference sequence). The CDR3 length is 15 residues. Trimming at V came to 0 bases and at J to 7 bases, leaving 7 bases not matched to a gene.

The chain links TRBV2 to TRBJ1-5; D may be TRBD1 (6 bases). The CDR3 extends over 14 amino acids. Germline CDR1 is SNHLY and CDR2 is FYNNEI. V gave up 6 bases and J gave up 5 bases, with 14 bases separating them. This CDR3 reads CASSFRGADQPQHF. The DNA of the CDR3 is TGTGCCAGCAGCTTCAGGGGCGCCGATCAGCCCCAGCATTTT.

The chain uses TRBV29-1 and TRBJ2-3, with D perhaps matching TRBD1 (5 bases). The CDR3 runs 12 residues. V lost 7 bases and J lost 3, with 11 bases in between. CDR1 and CDR2 from the germline V gene are SQVTM and ANQGSEA. The CDR3 protein is CSDRAGTDTQYF. CDR3 sequence (DNA): TGCAGCGACAGAGCAGGGACAGATACGCAGTATTTT.

J is TRBJ2-3 and V is TRBV12-3 or TRBV12-4, with D hard to call. The CDR3 is 11 residues long. V lost 6 bases and J 6 bases, leaving 7 bases between the germline ends. Written as DNA, the CDR3 is TGTGCCAGCAGAAATCTGGATACGCAGTATTTT. It is translated as CASRNLDTQYF.

The V gene is TRBV6-5, the J gene TRBJ2-3; no definite D call. The CDR3 consists of 14 residues. Trimming stripped 6 bases from V and 2 bases from J, with 12 bases between. The germline gives CDR1 MNHEY, CDR2 SVGAGI. CDR3 coding DNA: TGTGCCAGCAGAAGATCCACTCCCACAGATACGCAGTATTTT. As protein: CASRRSTPTDTQYF.